The T cell receptor beta chain under discussion was sequenced for a study of blood T cell repertoires in COVID-19. The overall study: The United States, Italy and Spain provided the acute and convalescent COVID-19 samples. PBMCs, B-cell-depleted T cells, or T cells were the source of the cDNA or gDNA that made up the material.

Original handling: Estimation of nucleated cell counts relied on the amplification of reference gene primers. Only in-frame clones appear in the TCRdb table, and some are missing; sequencing was by immunoSEQ multiplex PCR. V, J and clone size were drawn from that table, and D and trimming were deduced from the DNA. The table records 75,000 or so clones, roughly 85% of them present only once. Germline lookup yields CDR1 SGHTA and CDR2 FQGNSA. Trimming cost V 6 bases and J 2 bases, with 14 bases left between them. This CDR3 has 14 amino acids. This receptor was identified in a woman aged 80 or older with acute or convalescent COVID-19. This chain links TRBV7-2 with TRBJ2-7; TRBD2 is a possible D gene (6 bases). Sequenced material: peripheral blood. CDR3 nucleotides: TGTGCCAGCAGTTCCGGGACTGTGACCTACGAGCAGTACTTC. Translating gives CASSSGTVTYEQYF. Variable domain in full (rest from reference TRBV7-2 and TRBJ2-7): GAGVSQSPSNKVTEKGKDVELRCDPISGHTALYWYRQSLGQGLEFLIYFQGNSAPDKSGLPSDRFSAERTGGSVSTLTIQRTQQEDSAVYLCASSSGTVTYEQYFGPGTRLTVT.